The clone carrying this T cell receptor beta chain was observed many times. Its antigen is unknown. CDR3 length: 11 amino acids. Germline assignment: CDR1 MNHEY and CDR2 SVGAGI. V lost 8 bases, J lost 7 bases, and 8 bases lay in between. The library protocol tagged individual cDNA molecules with unique molecular identifiers. TCRdb processed the 5' RACE reads anew with MiXCR; each CDR3 protein has one entry. The sample records around 67,000 distinct CDR3 sequences, over 9.5% being singletons. This specimen belongs to a study of early T cells in non-severe SARS-CoV-2 infection. About the study: Unsorted whole blood bulk RNA was sequenced, with unpaired chains.

Study observations and caveats: Lookups in VDJdb leaned toward anti-spike CD8 responses and missed private and CD4 specificities.

The chain combines TRBV6-5 with TRBJ2-2; D remains ambiguous. The TCR sequence derives from an adult who was a healthcare worker with PCR-confirmed SARS-CoV-2 infection or an uninfected control (not recorded which). The sample here was whole blood, taken at baseline. CDR3 nucleotides: TGTGCCAGCCATAAGTGCGGGGAGCTGTTTTTT. This translates into CASHKCGELFF.